This T cell receptor (beta chain) was identified during a study of blood T cells in healthy people across ages (dated by TCRdb to about 2015). At the level of the whole study: In model experiments, template switching captured roughly one uniquely barcoded TCR beta cDNA molecule for every two T cells. Age-related changes in TCR beta repertoire diversity were measured in the study by deep sequencing normalized with unique cDNA molecular identifiers. Donors were grouped into four age groups: young (average approximately 16 years), middle-aged (39), aged (approximately 67) and long-lived (around 80). Two additional independent replicas of 1 million unique cDNA reads from the same blood draw were analyzed for two donors (one aged 18 to 30 and one aged 80 or older). To avoid experimental bias, donors of different ages were spread randomly across the sequencing lanes. General conclusions and limits of the study: Since profiling was done on bulk unsorted PBMCs, naive and antigen-experienced compartments could not be conclusively compared. The CMV infection status of donors was not known, potentially confounding age-related changes in expanded clonotypes. Estimates of total diversity from one million sequenced T cells were regarded as lower bounds and underestimates. As age increased, observed TCR beta diversity per million T cells dropped in a roughly linear way, and a significant reduction was already evident by age 40. The long-lived group showed more naive CD4+ T cells, fewer expanded clones and increased TCR diversity than the aged group, suggesting age selection. A strong correlation was found between observed TCR beta diversity and the percentage of naive T cells measured by flow cytometry.

Concerning this clonotype itself: There is no known antigen for this receptor. The record has no base qualities; no much larger clone is one base away.

Receptor libraries were prepared by 5' RACE. Sequencer: Illumina HiSeq 2500. A second PCR of about 6 to 11 cycles was performed with a sample-barcoded 5' primer and a J-beta primer mix. A template-switch 5' adaptor carrying 12 random nucleotides introduced a unique molecular identifier onto each TCR beta cDNA molecule. Each sample yielded at least 2.5 million CDR3-containing paired-end reads. First-strand cDNA synthesis was performed from all RNA using the Mint cDNA synthesis kit, with priming by a TRBC-specific oligonucleotide. Following uracil-DNA glycosylase treatment, a first 18-cycle PCR with universal primers M1SS and BC2_uni_R was performed on all cDNA. Per the source publication's procedure: Normalization of each sample was performed by random selection of 1 million high-quality reads, each carrying a distinct molecular identifier. Reads with shared molecular identifiers were discarded instead of being binned into consensus sequences. MiTCR, run with a Q25 quality threshold and the strictest error-elimination algorithm, handled CDR3 identification, clonotype clustering and error correction. Lower-bound total TCR beta diversity was estimated with a nonparametric unseen species model using Euler transformation. In TCRdb, the public reads were trimmed at Q25 with fastp and aligned with MiXCR, with productive beta chains retained. Rows merge per CDR3 protein into single entries with the most common DNA and genes. The V and J calls were determined by TCRdb, not by the authors. In all, the sample holds 730,000 or so distinct CDR3 sequences, and 40% to 50% of those were seen once. The ten largest clones capture roughly 30% of the sample.

V is trimmed back by 5 bases and J by 7 bases, and the junction contains 22 bases that no gene match accounts for. The CDR3 sequence holds 20 residues, the cysteine and phenylalanine included. Just the 60-base CDR3 DNA is kept, in frame starting at base 1. Donors were about 36 systemically healthy Caucasian individuals from Russia aged about 6 to 100 years. Each donor gave 8 to 10 milliliters of peripheral blood, drawn into EDTA-treated Vacutainer tubes. Ficoll-Paque density-gradient centrifugation was used to isolate PBMCs, with at least 7 million obtained per sample. Trizol reagent was used to extract total RNA from the PBMCs, yielding at least 5 micrograms per sample. The percentages of naive CD45RAhigh/CD27high T cells were determined by flow cytometry on a PBMC aliquot from every donor.

The chain employs TRBV12-3 or TRBV12-4 and TRBJ2-1; 11 central bases correspond to TRBD1. Sequencing was done on a sample of blood. The TCR sequence derives from an elderly man in good health. The DNA sequence is as follows: TGTGCCAGCAGTCGGACCCTTGGGACAGGGGGTCCAGGACAGGGTAATGAGCAGTTCTTC. It translates to CASSRTLGTGGPGQGNEQFF.